Below, 20 T cell receptor beta chains from the same sample are listed, as sequenced in a study of a mutant IDH1 vaccine in newly diagnosed glioma. Time point: week 5, during vaccination. Vaccinated patients received 300 ug of mutant IDH1 20-mer peptide per dose, with topical imiquimod. Their antigens remain unidentified. Sequencing was performed with immunoSEQ multiplex PCR; in TCRdb, only in-frame clones are kept and a portion is missing. The sample contains some 48,000 clones, about 77% of which appear only once. This specimen consisted of PBMCs, obtained from a glioma patient whose treatment included an IDH1 peptide vaccine. The receptors stem from a woman between 40 and 50 years old with glioma.

V is TRBV6-5 and J is TRBJ1-5; the match to TRBD1 covers 8 bases. Germline V gives CDR1 MNHEY, CDR2 SVGAGI. V trimming: 6 bases; J trimming: 6 bases; junction bases outside the gene matches: 7. The CDR3 totals 14 residues. CDR3 in amino acids: CASRVDRVGQPQHF. In nucleotides, the CDR3 is TGTGCCAGCAGGGTGGACAGGGTGGGTCAGCCCCAGCATTTT.

This clone has just a few counts. The CDR3, as DNA: TGTGCCAGCAGCCAAGATACGACCTCTGGGGCCAACGTCCTGACTTTC. Amino acids: CASSQDTTSGANVLTF. This chain links TRBV4-2 with TRBJ2-6, with D unclear. This CDR3 has 16 residues. Germline CDR1 is LGHNA and CDR2 is YNFKEQ. V dropped 0 bases and J dropped 0 bases, with 6 bases sitting between them.

The rearrangement links TRBV7-8 to TRBJ2-3, with a possible D match to TRBD2 (6 bases). The V end lost 2 bases, the J end lost 3 bases, and 9 bases lay between the germline ends. Germline CDR1 SGHVS, CDR2 FQNEAQ. This CDR3 has 14 residues. Written as DNA, the CDR3 is TGTGCCAGCAGCTTAATGGAGGGTACAGATACGCAGTATTTT. Translating it yields CASSLMEGTDTQYF.

The V and J genes are TRBV30 and TRBJ1-3; TRBD1 matches at 7 bases. The V and J ends lost 4 bases and 2 bases, in that order; junction bases with no gene match: 8. The CDR3 contains 15 residues. CDR1 and CDR2 from the germline V gene are GTSNPN and SVGIG (reference sequence). The chain's CDR3 is CAWIQLGTAGNTIYF. The CDR3 DNA follows: TGTGCCTGGATCCAACTCGGGACAGCTGGAAACACCATATATTTT.

This clone was seen a single time. This chain connects TRBV7-9 to TRBJ2-7, with 12 bases identical to TRBD1. CDR3 length: 17 residues. J lost 6 bases, V lost 5 bases, and 14 bases had no gene match. The germline V gene has CDR1 SEHNR and CDR2 FQNEAQ (reference sequence). Here the CDR3 DNA reads TGTGCCAGCAGCCCGACCCCCGGGGACAGGGGGCCCCCCGAGCAGTACTTC. It specifies CASSPTPGDRGPPEQYF.

The chain employs TRBV19 and TRBJ1-1, with 12 bases that match TRBD1. This CDR3 region has 16 residues. The J segment lost 5 bases and the V segment lost 3 bases, leaving 7 bases of the junction unmatched. Germline V gene sequence: CDR1 LNHDA, CDR2 SQIVND (reference sequence). The CDR3 DNA reads TGTGCCAGTAGTATCGGGACAGGGGGCGGGTCTACTGAAGCTTTCTTT. As protein: CASSIGTGGGSTEAFF.

This rearrangement joins TRBV5-4 to TRBJ2-2; TRBD1 aligns across 9 bases. Germline CDR1 and CDR2: SGHNT and YYREEE (reference sequence). The CDR3 runs to 15 residues. The ends lost 4 bases at V and 5 bases at J; junction bases unmatched: 6. The CDR3 loop is CASSRGDRVTGELFF. The CDR3 coding sequence is TGTGCCAGCAGCCGGGGGGACAGGGTTACCGGGGAGCTGTTTTTT.

A word on this clone: Different DNA sequences within this sample yield the same CDR3. The chain carries TRBV30 and TRBJ1-3; D is undetermined. The CDR3 has 12 amino acids. Trimming left V 0 bases short and J 3 bases short, with 3 bases between. Germline values: CDR1 GTSNPN, CDR2 SVGIG (reference sequence). CDR3 protein: CAWSVGGNTIYF. In DNA form, the CDR3 reads TGTGCCTGGAGTGTAGGTGGAAACACCATATATTTT.

This sequence joins TRBV9 and TRBJ2-1; 9 nucleotides line up with TRBD2. The CDR3 length is 16 residues. Germline-derived CDR1 and CDR2 are SGDLS and YYNGEE. With V trimmed by 0 bases and J by 0 bases, 1 base remained unmatched. The CDR3 bases are TGTGCCAGCAGCGTAGTAGCGGGGGCCTCCTACAATGAGCAGTTCTTC. It is translated as CASSVVAGASYNEQFF.

J is TRBJ1-2 and V is TRBV10-3; D possibly corresponds to TRBD1 (5 bases). The CDR3 length is 14 residues. Germline V gene data show CDR1 as ENHRY and CDR2 as SYGVKD. Between the trimmed V and J ends, which lost 6 bases and 2 bases, there was a span of 13 bases. The CDR3 here is CAIRGPTENYGYTF. In nucleotides, the CDR3 is TGTGCCATCAGGGGACCGACGGAGAACTATGGCTACACCTTC.

The rearrangement links TRBV30 to TRBJ2-3, with 10 bases aligning to TRBD2. There are 14 residues in the CDR3. Germline CDR1 is GTSNPN and CDR2 is SVGIG (reference sequence). J gave up 5 bases and V 4 bases, and 6 bases lay outside the gene matches. The CDR3 DNA reads as TGTGCCTGGATACCTGTAGCGGGGGGAGATACGCAGTATTTT. Its protein product is CAWIPVAGGDTQYF.

In this sample, this clone turned up a few times. V gene TRBV15 combines with J gene TRBJ2-7; TRBD1 agrees at 7 bases. This CDR3 has 16 residues. V dropped 0 bases and J dropped 2; count of bases not matched to a gene: 7. The germline V gene has CDR1 LNHNV and CDR2 YYDKDF (reference sequence). The CDR3 loop reads CATSRDLWGQPYEQYF. CDR3 DNA sequence: TGTGCCACCAGCAGAGATCTTTGGGGACAGCCCTACGAGCAGTACTTC.

V is TRBV4-1 and J is TRBJ2-3, with D tentatively TRBD2 (6 bases). Trimming shortened V by 6 bases and J by 4 bases, and 14 bases separated the two germline ends. CDR1 is MGHRA, CDR2 YSYEKL, per germline. This CDR3 spans 14 amino acids. The CDR3 region has the DNA TGCGCCAGCAGACTCGGGAGCCTGGCAGATACGCAGTATTTT. Its translation is CASRLGSLADTQYF.

This chain joins TRBV5-6 and TRBJ2-5; 7 bases line up with TRBD1. The CDR3 sequence is 16 residues long. Germline CDR1 SGHDT, CDR2 YYEEEE. The junction had 13 bases not matched to a gene; V was cut back by 6 bases and J by 2 bases. Here the CDR3 DNA reads TGTGCCAGCAACCGATTCCCCCCGGGACAGCAAGAGACCCAGTACTTC. It specifies CASNRFPPGQQETQYF.

The chain joins TRBV2 to TRBJ1-4; 9 nucleotides line up with TRBD1. With 6 bases clipped from V and 4 bases from J, the junction kept 15 bases outside the gene matches. Germline V gene sequence: CDR1 SNHLY, CDR2 FYNNEI. The CDR3 is made up of 18 amino acids. CDR3 in DNA: TGTGCCAGCAGCCAGCGGGAAACGGGACAGGGACGTAATGAAAAACTGTTTTTT. Translated, it gives CASSQRETGQGRNEKLFF. The whole variable domain, filled in from reference TRBV2 and TRBJ1-4, reads EPEVTQTPSHQVTQMGQEVILRCVPISNHLYFYWYRQILGQKVEFLVSFYNNEISEKSEIFDDQFSVERPDGSNFTLKIRSTKLEDSAMYFCASSQRETGQGRNEKLFFGSGTQLSVL.

This chain connects TRBV5-1 to TRBJ1-1; 8 bases align to TRBD1. The CDR3 spans 15 residues. The germline gives CDR1 SGHRS, CDR2 YFSETQ. V trimming: 4 bases; J trimming: 1 base; junction bases outside the gene matches: 6. The DNA for the CDR3 is TGCGCCAGCAGCCCTCAGGGGGCTGCGAACACTGAAGCTTTCTTT. This codes for CASSPQGAANTEAFF.

This chain connects TRBV27 to TRBJ2-2; D remains unclear. V shed 3 bases and J shed 3 bases, with 14 bases lying between them. Germline V gives CDR1 MNHEY, CDR2 SMNVEV (reference sequence). This CDR3 contains 16 residues. This CDR3 is CASSLSSSRHTGELFF. Written as DNA, the CDR3 is TGTGCCAGCAGTTTGAGCTCTTCCAGACACACCGGGGAGCTGTTTTTT.

The chain links TRBV7-8 to TRBJ1-4, with TRBD1 as a possible D gene (6 bases). The CDR3 covers 12 residues. Germline-derived CDR1 and CDR2 are SGHVS and FQNEAQ. V lost 5 bases, J lost 11 bases, and 12 bases lay in between. CDR3 residues: CASSQDSLKLFF. CDR3 DNA: TGTGCCAGCAGCCAGGACAGTCTCAAACTGTTTTTT.

V usage is TRBV5-1 and J usage is TRBJ2-7; the match to TRBD2 covers 8 bases. Per the germline V gene, CDR1 is SGHRS and CDR2 is YFSETQ. The CDR3 is made up of 13 amino acids. Trimming cost V 3 bases and J 5 bases; bases outside gene matches: 4. The CDR3 spells CASSSGGANEQYF. CDR3 nucleotides: TGCGCCAGCAGCTCCGGGGGGGCAAACGAGCAGTACTTC.

This clone rates as medium-sized. V is TRBV7-2 and J is TRBJ1-6; D unclear. The CDR3 runs 13 residues. V dropped 5 bases and J dropped 7 bases, with 9 bases sitting between them. CDR1 is SGHTA, CDR2 FQGNSA, per germline. The CDR3 sequence is CASSDGPNSPLHF. The CDR3 DNA sequence: TGTGCCAGCAGCGATGGTCCCAATTCACCCCTCCACTTT.